This T cell receptor (beta chain) was identified in a study of cytomegalovirus exposure and HLA in healthy donors. It was with 60 Vbeta and 13 Jbeta primers that the PCR ran. As originally analysed: Some 11 million of the about 80 million unique TCR beta chains counted in a later analysis were shared. Clones were read by immunoSEQ multiplex PCR, and TCRdb kept only the in-frame ones, dropping some. Clone size and V and J calls were adopted from that table, with D and trimming inferred from the DNA. This table holds under 250,000 clones, approximately 85% found once. Whole-study findings and limits: Diagnosis of cytomegalovirus status made by the classifier reportedly showed high specificity and sensitivity. The study listed roughly 150 cytomegalovirus-associated TCR beta chains. Highest at DRB1 and lowest at HLA-C, TCR association rates differed among HLA loci in a later analysis.

On this clone: The antigen is unknown.

Sequenced input: PBMCs. This receptor was identified in a woman in her forties or fifties in good health and CMV-seronegative.

The CDR3 here is CASSRDRFVTEAFF. The CDR3 DNA reads TGCGCCAGCAGCCGGGACAGGTTCGTCACTGAAGCTTTCTTT. The V gene is TRBV5-1, the J gene TRBJ1-1; TRBD1 aligns across 8 bases. The length of the CDR3 is 14 residues. V lost 4 bases to trimming and J lost 4 bases; unmatched junction nucleotides: 6. CDR1 and CDR2 from the germline V gene are SGHRS and YFSETQ.